This T cell receptor (beta chain) was obtained from a study of OX40 agonist ivuxolimab in advanced cancers. This clone was seen just once. The germline gives CDR1 MNHEY, CDR2 SMNVEV (reference sequence). V shed 8 bases and J shed 3 bases, with 16 bases lying between them. The CDR3 length is 14 residues. Measured with immunoSEQ multiplex PCR; TCRdb has only the in-frame clones, and not every one. The data contain approximately 100,000 clones, roughly 85% of them singletons. The specimen comprised CD4+ or CD8+ T cells sorted from blood, sampled in a trial of the OX40 agonist ivuxolimab. The TCR was taken from an adult with an advanced solid tumor such as melanoma, head and neck, liver or kidney cancer. The chain has TRBV27 and TRBJ1-1; no clear D gene. This CDR3 reads CASHNRAGYTEAFF. CDR3 coding DNA: TGTGCCAGCCACAACCGGGCGGGATACACTGAAGCTTTCTTT.